This T cell receptor (beta chain) was sequenced during a study of CD8 T cells in ankylosing spondylitis (dated by TCRdb to 2016 to 2017). For context, the study as a whole: The study profiled T cell receptor beta repertoires in healthy donors and ankylosing spondylitis patients to find disease-linked TCR variants. The full study cohort comprised approximately 23 ankylosing spondylitis patients and approximately 100 healthy donors. Peripheral blood was sampled, and synovial fluid was additionally collected from ankylosing spondylitis patients.

Broad study findings and their caveats: A TCR beta motif made up of fewer than 10 highly homologous amino acid variants appeared to be characteristic of blood from ankylosing spondylitis patients. Significant enrichment of the disease-linked clones was reported in matched synovial fluid samples from ankylosing spondylitis patients. The disease-linked clones had a CD8+ phenotype and were found at relatively low frequencies in peripheral blood. Some of the motif variants had been reported before in the synovial fluid and blood of reactive arthritis patients, a finding that suggests common disease-initiation mechanisms.

The trim is 4 bases for V and 4 bases for J, with a gap of 10 bases between the germline ends. From its cysteine to its phenylalanine, the CDR3 spans 12 amino acids. Only the CDR3 region is kept as DNA, spanning 36 bases read in frame from base 1. CDR1 and CDR2 are drawn from the germline V gene: SQVTM, ANQGSEA. Instrument on record: Illumina HiSeq 2500. Quantitative 5'-RACE with molecular barcodes was used to prepare TCR beta libraries. As for the original processing: Disease-linked TCR variants were identified with a new computational method built on a probabilistic model of VDJ rearrangement. Using fastp at Q25 and MiXCR, TCRdb reprocessed the public reads and kept productive beta chains. CDR3 protein duplicates are merged, each entry listing the most common genes and DNA. The authors' filters were not applied to this entry. For this sample there are about 250,000 distinct CDR3 sequences; roughly 32% appear just once. Around 4.5% of the sample rests with the top ten.

For this clonotype: Its antigen is currently not known. No much larger clone exists at a distance of one base, and base qualities are not known.

The V and J segments used are TRBV29-1 and TRBJ1-1, with the D gene not confidently named. The sample consisted of blood, either unsorted or a sorted T cell fraction (not recorded which). This sequence was found in a male donor with ankylosing spondylitis or in good health (not recorded which). The nucleotide sequence reads as follows: TGCAGCGTTGTTCGGGGTGTCACTGAAGCTTTCTTT. It codes for CSVVRGVTEAFF. The CDR3 plus the reference TRBV29-1 and TRBJ1-1 genes for the other parts give the full variable domain: SAVISQKPSRDICQRGTSLTIQCQVDSQVTMMFWYRQQPGQSLTLIATANQGSEATYESGFVIDKFPISRPNLTFSTLTVSNMSPEDSSIYLCSVVRGVTEAFFGQGTRLTVV.